Here is one TCR beta chain with its context. The target antigen is unknown. Trimming left V 2 bases short and J 10 bases short, with 8 bases between. Germline CDR1 and CDR2: LNHNV and YYDKDF (reference sequence). The CDR3 length is 12 residues. This entry comes from a study of memory B cells and T cells in multiple sclerosis. After stimulus-free culture, autoproliferating CFSE-dim and non-proliferating CFSE-high T cells were sequenced separately. Pooled replicate wells came from 5x10^7 CFSE-labeled PBMCs cultured roughly seven days without stimulus. Generated by immunoSEQ multiplex PCR, the TCRdb table keeps only in-frame clones and is missing some. The sample records about 32,000 clones, about 83% being singletons.

The sequenced material came from PBMCs from blood kept in culture. This chain uses TRBV15 with TRBJ1-4, with D perhaps matching TRBD1 (5 bases). This clonotype originated in a human donor with multiple sclerosis. This chain's CDR3 is CATSRRDGKLFF. The CDR3 DNA reads as TGTGCCACCAGCAGACGGGACGGAAAACTGTTTTTT.